This is a list of T cell receptor beta chains from one sample in a study of identical twins. TCRdb reanalysed the 5' RACE reads using MiXCR and keeps one entry per CDR3 protein. The table records some 1,700,000 distinct CDR3 sequences, about 32% of them present only once. Specimen: cord blood. Every receptor here comes from a newborn girl in good health. Both conserved end residues are trimmed from each CDR3.

j_call cdr3_length v_call cdr3_aa
TRBJ2-1 13 TRBV28 ASSFLYRESNEQF
TRBJ2-1 12 TRBV6-2/TRBV6-3 ASSHNLRLNEQF
TRBJ1-1 14 TRBV11-2 ASSLFGGRMNTEAF
TRBJ1-2 12 TRBV7-9 ASSPIRDFYGYT
TRBJ1-5 12 TRBV28 ASSLRRFNQPQH
TRBJ1-2 13 TRBV5-6 ASSLERGVWNGYT
TRBJ2-5 13 TRBV25-1 ASSERGADFNEQY
TRBJ2-3 11 TRBV5-1 ASSLEGADTQY
TRBJ2-1 15 TRBV3-1 ASSQENLAGGYNEQF
TRBJ1-2 14 TRBV6-5 ASSFRRLDGDYGYT
TRBJ2-1 14 TRBV9 ASSPTGTRGRSEQF
TRBJ1-6 12 TRBV27 ASSLERENSPLH
TRBJ2-3 14 TRBV5-1 ASSLRGQGAGDTQY
TRBJ1-2 12 TRBV29-1 SVEDHNPRGGYT
TRBJ1-4 12 TRBV7-9 ASGRDTTNEKLF
TRBJ2-1 13 TRBV7-2 ASSLAGATYNEQF
TRBJ1-5 11 TRBV13 ASSLGRTQPQH
TRBJ2-7 14 TRBV5-1 ASSLVAGFSSYEQY
TRBJ2-2 13 TRBV27 ASRRDTSNTGELF
TRBJ1-1 14 TRBV6-1 ASIVNSNAMNTEAF